Below, 22 T cell receptor beta chains from the same sample are listed, as sequenced in a study of breast tumors, draining lymph nodes, adjacent tissues. Axillary draining lymph nodes of breast cancer patients supplied the node samples. TCRdb reprocessed the multiplex PCR reads via MiXCR and lists one record per CDR3 protein. The repertoire holds 290,000 or so distinct CDR3 sequences, 30% seen once, with around 1.1% in the top ten. Source material: axillary lymph node tissue. The receptor set was obtained from a female donor with breast cancer. Some clones in this sample may be carry-over from other donors' samples.

The rearrangement uses TRBV19 and TRBJ2-2, with D unresolved. The V end lost 2 bases, the J end lost 8 bases, and 9 bases lay between the germline ends. CDR1 and CDR2 from the germline V gene are LNHDA and SQIVND (reference sequence). The CDR3 is made up of 13 amino acids. CDR3 nucleotides: TGTGCCAGTAGTATACATTCGACAGGGGAGCTGTTTTTT. Protein product: CASSIHSTGELFF.

In this sample, this clonotype turned up many times. This chain joins TRBV6-4 and TRBJ2-1; 10 bases are shared with TRBD2. V shed 5 bases and J 10 bases; nucleotides not matched to a gene: 14. The CDR3 has 16 residues. The germline V gene has CDR1 MRHNA and CDR2 SNTAGT. The CDR3 bases are TGTGCCAGCAGTCCCCTGGGGGAGCGGGAGGGCGGCGAGCAGTTCTTC. It codes for CASSPLGEREGGEQFF.

This clonotype was seen repeatedly, ten times or more. This chain uses TRBV12-3 or TRBV12-4 with TRBJ2-1; 13 nucleotides line up with TRBD2. J lost 10 bases, V lost 4 bases, and 7 bases had no gene match. The CDR3 extends over 15 amino acids. This chain's CDR3 is CASSSPGLAGREQFF. CDR3 bases: TGTGCCAGCAGTTCCCCGGGACTAGCGGGACGGGAGCAGTTCTTC.

This clonotype occurred a few times. This may come from a read error, since a much larger clone is one base off. The chain has TRBV6-5 and TRBJ1-6; 7 nucleotides agree with TRBD1. The CDR3 covers 14 residues. Germline CDR1 is MNHEY and CDR2 is SVGAGI. V dropped 5 bases and J dropped 11; count of bases not matched to a gene: 9. The CDR3 DNA is TGTGCCAGCAGTCACAGGGGTATCGAAACACCCCTCCACTTT. This translates into CASSHRGIETPLHF.

Turning to this clonotype: A single base separates this from a much larger clone, so it may be a read error. The CDR3 sequence: CANSGRGQPQHF. Written as DNA, the CDR3 is TGTGCCAACAGTGGAAGGGGCCAGCCCCAGCATTTT. The gene calls are TRBV5-8 and TRBJ1-5; D is perhaps TRBD1 (5 bases). Germline CDR1 is SGHTS and CDR2 is YDEGEE. This CDR3 has 12 residues. V was pared by 9 bases and J by 7 bases, with 14 bases between.

The J gene is TRBJ2-1, the V gene TRBV6-6; a weak D match, TRBD1 (5 bases). The CDR3 has 17 amino acids. Trimming left V 5 bases short and J 2 bases short, with 19 bases between. Per the germline V gene, CDR1 is MNHNY and CDR2 is SVGAGI (reference sequence). CDR3 sequence: CASSHVLGLTTYNEQFF. DNA for the CDR3: TGTGCCAGCAGTCACGTTCTGGGGCTCACAACCTACAATGAGCAGTTCTTC.

This clonotype was detected once. Since a much larger clone is just one base distant, this may be a read error. The chain uses TRBV19 and TRBJ2-1; perhaps D is TRBD1 or TRBD2 (6 bases each). Germline CDR1 LNHDA, CDR2 SQIVND (reference sequence). This CDR3 is built from 15 residues. The CDR3 reads CAGSIVGGGYNEQFF. The CDR3 DNA sequence: TGTGCCGGTAGTATAGTGGGGGGCGGGTACAATGAGCAGTTCTTC.

This clonotype occurred many times. Here the CDR3 DNA reads TGCAGCGTTCTCCTAGCGGGTGCTCGGGATACGCAGTATTTT. Translation gives CSVLLAGARDTQYF. The V call is TRBV29-1, the J call TRBJ2-3, with 8 positions matching TRBD2. Germline lookup yields CDR1 SQVTM and CDR2 ANQGSEA. CDR3 size: 14 residues. V trimming: 5 bases; J trimming: 6 bases; junction bases outside the gene matches: 10.

This clonotype showed up just a few times. DNA for the CDR3: TGTGCCTGGAGCGGCCATCGGCAGTCAGCCGAAAAACTGTTTTTT. It encodes CAWSGHRQSAEKLFF. The chain is built from TRBV30 and TRBJ1-4; D gene unclear. Trimming pared 3 bases from V and 8 bases from J, leaving 19 bases between. The germline V gene encodes CDR1 GTSNPN and CDR2 SVGIG (reference sequence). CDR3 length equals 15 residues.

The chain employs TRBV4-1 and TRBJ2-3, with TRBD1 identical over 7 bases. The CDR3 is 14 amino acids. CDR1 and CDR2 (germline): MGHRA, YSYEKL. Trimming at V came to 1 base and at J to 11 bases, leaving 9 bases not matched to a gene. The CDR3 protein is CASSQVGGPNEQYF. CDR3 DNA sequence: TGCGCCAGCAGCCAAGTAGGGGGCCCCAATGAGCAGTATTTT.

This clonotype was seen ten or more times. This chain uses TRBV5-1 with TRBJ2-5; D may match TRBD1 or TRBD2 (6 bases each). The length of the CDR3 is 16 residues. V lost 0 bases and J lost 4, with 16 bases in between. The germline V gene encodes CDR1 SGHRS and CDR2 YFSETQ. CDR3 in amino acids: CASSLEEGGGRETQYF. DNA of the CDR3: TGCGCCAGCAGCTTGGAAGAAGGGGGAGGTCGAGAGACCCAGTACTTC.

This chain connects TRBV9 to TRBJ1-1; tentative D call: TRBD1 (5 bases). This CDR3 is 13 amino acids long. The germline V gene encodes CDR1 SGDLS and CDR2 YYNGEE. V was cut by 0 bases and J by 7 bases, with 10 bases left in between. CDR3 sequence: CASSVATGSEAFF. The CDR3 DNA sequence: TGTGCCAGCAGCGTAGCTACAGGAAGTGAAGCTTTCTTT.

This clonotype was counted many times. The chain is built from TRBV12-3 or TRBV12-4 and TRBJ2-2, with D possibly TRBD1 on 6 matching bases. V was trimmed by 7 bases and J by 0 bases, leaving 12 bases between them. The CDR3 length is 15 residues. CDR3 sequence (DNA): TGTGCCAGCATCGACCAGGGGACGAACACCGGGGAGCTGTTTTTT. This encodes CASIDQGTNTGELFF.

A note on this clonotype: A clone one base away is much larger, so this may be a read error. The V call is TRBV5-6, the J call TRBJ2-5; tentative D call: TRBD2 (6 bases). The CDR3 covers 16 residues. Germline values: CDR1 SGHDT, CDR2 YYEEEE. CDR3 nucleotide sequence: TGTGCCAGCAGCTTGGGATTAGCGGCGGGTCAAGAGACCCAGTGCTTC. It is translated as CASSLGLAAGQETQCF.

A note on this clonotype: Possible read error: a much larger clone is one base away. This rearrangement joins TRBV12-3 or TRBV12-4 to TRBJ1-3; D not resolved. There are 13 residues in the CDR3. Trimming took 3 bases from V and 4 from J, leaving 7 bases between them. The CDR3 sequence is CASSFLAGNTIYF. CDR3 in DNA: TGTGCCAGCAGTTTCCTCGCGGGAAACACCATATATTTT.

V and J are TRBV25-1 and TRBJ2-1; TRBD2 matches 7 bases. The V gene end was trimmed by 11 bases and the J gene end by 0 bases; junction bases not matched to a gene: 16. This CDR3 has 17 residues. The germline V gene encodes CDR1 MGHDK and CDR2 SYGVNS. CDR3: CAWSGASGALSYNEQFF. The CDR3 DNA reads as TGTGCCTGGAGCGGGGCTAGCGGAGCTCTCTCCTACAATGAGCAGTTCTTC.

This clonotype has more than one count but fewer than ten. The V gene is TRBV28, the J gene TRBJ1-2, with 10 bases fitting TRBD1. The CDR3 is 15 amino acids. V lost 6 bases to trimming and J lost 7 bases; unmatched junction nucleotides: 11. CDR1 and CDR2 from the germline V gene are MDHEN and SYDVKM. In nucleotides, the CDR3 is TGTGCCAGCAGACCTGACGGACAGGGGGTCCGTGGCTACACCTTC. Protein product: CASRPDGQGVRGYTF.

The sample holds many counts of this clonotype. V gene TRBV7-3 combines with J gene TRBJ2-1; no definite D call. V dropped 1 base and J dropped 7 bases, with 11 bases sitting between them. This CDR3 spans 14 amino acids. Germline assignment: CDR1 SGHTA and CDR2 FQGTGA. In nucleotides, the CDR3 is TGTGCCAGCAGCTTAATTCCCCGAGGTAATGAGCAGTTCTTC. This codes for CASSLIPRGNEQFF.

For this clonotype: This may arise from a read error, as a much more abundant clone is one base away. The J gene is TRBJ2-1, the V gene TRBV4-2; D is uncertain. V lost 6 bases, J lost 8 bases, and 20 bases lay in between. The CDR3 is 15 amino acids. Germline lookup yields CDR1 LGHNA and CDR2 YNFKEQ. CDR3 loop: CASSLTTDSTDEQFF. The CDR3 nucleotides read TGTGCCAGCAGTCTAACTACCGACTCTACCGATGAGCAGTTCTTC.

This chain connects TRBV20-1 to TRBJ2-3, with 10 bases that match TRBD2. The CDR3 runs 14 residues. V lost 7 bases to trimming and J lost 8 bases; unmatched junction nucleotides: 12. The germline V gene has CDR1 DFQATT and CDR2 SNEGSKA (reference sequence). The CDR3 nucleotides read TGCAGTGATTCTAAGCGGGAGGGTCCAGCTACGCAGTATTTT. It encodes CSDSKREGPATQYF.

J is TRBJ2-5 and V is TRBV7-7; D not certain. CDR1 and CDR2 (germline): SSHAT, FNYEAQ (reference sequence). The CDR3 is 10 residues long. The CDR3 DNA sequence: TGTGCTACCCTAAGGGAGACCCAGTACTTC. Its translation: CATLRETQYF. The full variable domain, its missing parts supplied by reference TRBV7-7 and TRBJ2-5, is GAGVSQSPRYKVTKRGQDVTLRCDPISSHATLYWYQQALGQGPEFLTYFNYEAQPDKSGLPSDRFSAERPEGSISTLTIQRTEQRDSAMYRCATLRETQYFGPGTRLLVL.

This clonotype came up many times. This sequence joins TRBV20-1 and TRBJ1-2; no clear D. V gave up 2 bases and J gave up 4 bases, with 8 bases separating them. The germline gives CDR1 DFQATT, CDR2 SNEGSKA (reference sequence). This CDR3 contains 12 residues. The CDR3 region is CSARLPTYGYTF. DNA for the CDR3: TGCAGTGCTAGATTACCGACCTATGGCTACACCTTC.